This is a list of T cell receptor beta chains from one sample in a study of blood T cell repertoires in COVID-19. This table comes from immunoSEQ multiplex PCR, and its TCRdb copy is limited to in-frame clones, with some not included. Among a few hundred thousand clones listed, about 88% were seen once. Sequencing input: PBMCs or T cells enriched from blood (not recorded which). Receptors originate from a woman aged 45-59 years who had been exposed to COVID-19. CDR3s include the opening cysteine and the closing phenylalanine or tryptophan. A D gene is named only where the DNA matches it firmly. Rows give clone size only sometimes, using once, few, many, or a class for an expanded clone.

CDR3 protein: CASRTGGSYGYTF
CDR3 DNA: TGTGCCAGCAGGACAGGGGGATCCTATGGCTACACCTTC
V gene: TRBV6-5
clone size: few
J gene: TRBJ1-2
D gene: TRBD1
CDR3 length: 13

CDR3 protein: CSASPTDRGRNEQYF
CDR3 DNA: TGCAGTGCTAGTCCCACTGACAGGGGGAGGAACGAGCAGTACTTC
V gene: TRBV20-1
clone size: NA
J gene: TRBJ2-7
D gene: TRBD1
CDR3 length: 15

CDR3 protein: CASSLGLAGLETQYF
CDR3 DNA: TGTGCCAGCAGCTTGGGACTAGCTGGGTTAGAGACCCAGTACTTC
V gene: TRBV5-4
clone size: NA
J gene: TRBJ2-5
D gene: TRBD2
CDR3 length: 15

CDR3 protein: CASSLWTSGRNNEQFF
CDR3 DNA: TGCGCCAGCAGCCTTTGGACTAGCGGCCGAAACAATGAGCAGTTCTTC
V gene: TRBV4-1
clone size: few
J gene: TRBJ2-1
D gene: TRBD2
CDR3 length: 16

CDR3 protein: CASSPNLLTVNTEAFF
CDR3 DNA: TGTGCCAGCTCACCAAATCTCCTCACGGTGAACACTGAAGCTTTCTTT
V gene: TRBV18
clone size: NA
J gene: TRBJ1-1
D gene: NA
CDR3 length: 16

CDR3 protein: CSVDHGLYGYTF
CDR3 DNA: TGCAGCGTTGACCACGGACTGTATGGCTACACCTTC
V gene: TRBV29-1
clone size: NA
J gene: TRBJ1-2
D gene: NA
CDR3 length: 12

CDR3 protein: CASSQIPDRAGNQPQHF
CDR3 DNA: TGTGCCAGCAGCCAAATACCGGACAGGGCGGGCAATCAGCCCCAGCATTTT
V gene: TRBV7-8
clone size: NA
J gene: TRBJ1-5
D gene: TRBD1
CDR3 length: 17

CDR3 protein: CASSRGGPRETQYF
CDR3 DNA: TGCGCCAGCAGTCGGGGGGGCCCTCGGGAGACCCAGTACTTC
V gene: TRBV10-1
clone size: NA
J gene: TRBJ2-5
D gene: TRBD2
CDR3 length: 14

CDR3 protein: CASSMGGAGGNQPQHF
CDR3 DNA: TGTGCCAGTAGTATGGGGGGGGCGGGCGGCAATCAGCCCCAGCATTTT
V gene: TRBV19
clone size: once
J gene: TRBJ1-5
D gene: NA
CDR3 length: 16

CDR3 protein: CASSFPSGGAVDTQYF
CDR3 DNA: TGTGCCAGCAGCTTTCCTAGCGGGGGGGCGGTAGATACGCAGTATTTT
V gene: TRBV5-4
clone size: NA
J gene: TRBJ2-3
D gene: TRBD2
CDR3 length: 16

CDR3 protein: CASSADRDLSPLHF
CDR3 DNA: TGTGCCAGCAGCGCGGACAGGGATTTGTCACCCCTCCACTTT
V gene: TRBV9
clone size: NA
J gene: TRBJ1-6
D gene: TRBD1
CDR3 length: 14

CDR3 protein: CASSPISQGPFSKETQYF
CDR3 DNA: TGTGCCAGCTCACCGATATCTCAGGGGCCCTTCTCTAAAGAGACCCAGTACTTC
V gene: TRBV18
clone size: NA
J gene: TRBJ2-5
D gene: NA
CDR3 length: 18

CDR3 protein: CAISEGGSNQPQHF
CDR3 DNA: TGTGCCATCAGTGAGGGAGGTAGCAATCAGCCCCAGCATTTT
V gene: TRBV10-3
clone size: NA
J gene: TRBJ1-5
D gene: NA
CDR3 length: 14

CDR3 protein: CASSPGGAGGYTDTQYF
CDR3 DNA: TGTGCCAGCAGCCCGGGGGGTGCGGGGGGGTACACAGATACGCAGTATTTT
V gene: TRBV5-4
clone size: NA
J gene: TRBJ2-3
D gene: TRBD2
CDR3 length: 17

CDR3 protein: CASRDREGGFF
CDR3 DNA: TGTGCCAGCAGGGACCGGGAGGGAGGTTTCTTT
V gene: TRBV6-5
clone size: few
J gene: TRBJ1-1
D gene: NA
CDR3 length: 11

CDR3 protein: CASSIRGPQGPQHF
CDR3 DNA: TGTGCCAGTAGTATTCGTGGGCCCCAGGGGCCCCAGCATTTT
V gene: TRBV19
clone size: once
J gene: TRBJ1-5
D gene: NA
CDR3 length: 14

CDR3 protein: CASSGTEAFF
CDR3 DNA: TGTGCCAGCTCGGGCACTGAAGCTTTCTTT
V gene: TRBV7-9
clone size: NA
J gene: TRBJ1-1
D gene: NA
CDR3 length: 10

CDR3 protein: CASSLEGLAAGANVLTF
CDR3 DNA: TGTGCCAGCAGCTTAGAGGGACTAGCCGCTGGGGCCAACGTCCTGACTTTC
V gene: TRBV7-9
clone size: NA
J gene: TRBJ2-6
D gene: TRBD2
CDR3 length: 17

CDR3 protein: CASTRGNNQPQHF
CDR3 DNA: TGTGCCAGCACCAGGGGGAACAATCAGCCCCAGCATTTT
V gene: TRBV6-5
clone size: NA
J gene: TRBJ1-5
D gene: TRBD1
CDR3 length: 13

CDR3 protein: CASSSGGRTDTQYF
CDR3 DNA: TGTGCCAGCAGCTCCGGGGGGAGGACAGATACGCAGTATTTT
V gene: TRBV7-9
clone size: NA
J gene: TRBJ2-3
D gene: TRBD2
CDR3 length: 14

CDR3 protein: CASRQTPNTEAFF
CDR3 DNA: TGCGCCAGCAGACAAACGCCTAACACTGAAGCTTTCTTT
V gene: TRBV5-1
clone size: NA
J gene: TRBJ1-1
D gene: NA
CDR3 length: 13

CDR3 protein: CASSSYVGARNTEAFF
CDR3 DNA: TGTGCCAGCAGCTCCTACGTGGGGGCGAGGAACACTGAAGCTTTCTTT
V gene: TRBV7-9
clone size: NA
J gene: TRBJ1-1
D gene: NA
CDR3 length: 16

CDR3 protein: CASSEVRQGNYGYTF
CDR3 DNA: TGTGCCAGCAGTGAAGTGAGACAGGGTAACTATGGCTACACCTTC
V gene: TRBV6-1
clone size: NA
J gene: TRBJ1-2
D gene: TRBD1
CDR3 length: 15

CDR3 protein: CASSDSGNTEAFF
CDR3 DNA: TGCGCCAGCAGTGATTCAGGGAACACTGAAGCTTTCTTT
V gene: TRBV10-2
clone size: NA
J gene: TRBJ1-1
D gene: NA
CDR3 length: 13

CDR3 protein: CASSLDSSGNTIYF
CDR3 DNA: TGTGCCAGCAGCTTGGACAGCTCTGGAAACACCATATATTTT
V gene: TRBV5-4
clone size: NA
J gene: TRBJ1-3
D gene: NA
CDR3 length: 14

CDR3 protein: CASARAAGDYEQYF
CDR3 DNA: TGTGCCAGCGCCAGGGCGGCAGGGGACTACGAGCAGTACTTC
V gene: TRBV7-9
clone size: NA
J gene: TRBJ2-7
D gene: NA
CDR3 length: 14

CDR3 protein: CASSTEGPQGLAGYEQYF
CDR3 DNA: TGTGCCAGCAGCACCGAGGGGCCTCAGGGACTAGCGGGTTACGAGCAGTACTTC
V gene: TRBV21-1
clone size: once
J gene: TRBJ2-7
D gene: NA
CDR3 length: 18

CDR3 protein: CASSLKGAHYGYTF
CDR3 DNA: TGTGCCAGCAGCCTAAAGGGGGCCCACTATGGCTACACCTTC
V gene: TRBV3-1/TRBV3-2
clone size: NA
J gene: TRBJ1-2
D gene: TRBD1
CDR3 length: 14

CDR3 protein: CASSEGGVLGNTIYF
CDR3 DNA: TGTGCCAGCAGTGAAGGGGGGGTCCTTGGAAACACCATATATTTT
V gene: TRBV6-1
clone size: NA
J gene: TRBJ1-3
D gene: NA
CDR3 length: 15

CDR3 protein: CASSRGEYTDTQYF
CDR3 DNA: TGTGCCAGCAGTCGGGGGGAATACACAGATACGCAGTATTTT
V gene: TRBV5-5
clone size: NA
J gene: TRBJ2-3
D gene: TRBD2
CDR3 length: 14

CDR3 protein: CASSEAPSEQYF
CDR3 DNA: TGTGCCAGCAGTGAAGCGCCGAGCGAGCAGTACTTC
V gene: TRBV2
clone size: NA
J gene: TRBJ2-7
D gene: NA
CDR3 length: 12

CDR3 protein: CASSFPPGGANTEAFF
CDR3 DNA: TGTGCCAGCAGTTTCCCCCCAGGGGGCGCGAACACTGAAGCTTTCTTT
V gene: TRBV28
clone size: NA
J gene: TRBJ1-1
D gene: TRBD1
CDR3 length: 16

CDR3 protein: CASSPGTSGETQYF
CDR3 DNA: TGTGCCAGCAGCCCGGGGACTAGCGGCGAGACCCAGTACTTC
V gene: TRBV7-3
clone size: NA
J gene: TRBJ2-5
D gene: TRBD2
CDR3 length: 14

CDR3 protein: CASSLGDRGLGYEQYF
CDR3 DNA: TGCGCCAGCAGCCTCGGGGACAGGGGATTGGGCTACGAGCAGTACTTC
V gene: TRBV5-1
clone size: NA
J gene: TRBJ2-7
D gene: TRBD1
CDR3 length: 16

CDR3 protein: CASSPDGETQYF
CDR3 DNA: TGTGCCAGCAGCCCCGACGGGGAAACGCAGTATTTT
V gene: TRBV11-1
clone size: NA
J gene: TRBJ2-3
D gene: NA
CDR3 length: 12

CDR3 protein: CASSWTGVDSPLHF
CDR3 DNA: TGTGCCAGTAGCTGGACAGGGGTAGATTCACCCCTCCACTTT
V gene: TRBV19
clone size: NA
J gene: TRBJ1-6
D gene: TRBD1
CDR3 length: 14

CDR3 protein: CATSRDRVGTEAFF
CDR3 DNA: TGTGCCACCAGCAGGGACAGGGTGGGCACTGAAGCTTTCTTT
V gene: TRBV15
clone size: few
J gene: TRBJ1-1
D gene: TRBD1
CDR3 length: 14

CDR3 protein: CASSYQTGYNEQFF
CDR3 DNA: TGTGCCAGCAGTTACCAAACAGGATACAATGAGCAGTTCTTC
V gene: TRBV6-5
clone size: NA
J gene: TRBJ2-1
D gene: NA
CDR3 length: 14

CDR3 protein: CASSLTQGGNEKLFF
CDR3 DNA: TGTGCCAGCAGCTTGACACAGGGCGGTAATGAAAAACTGTTTTTT
V gene: TRBV5-6
clone size: NA
J gene: TRBJ1-4
D gene: NA
CDR3 length: 15

CDR3 protein: CASSRDRGRGYTF
CDR3 DNA: TGTGCCAGCAGTCGGGACAGGGGGCGAGGCTACACCTTC
V gene: TRBV6-6
clone size: once
J gene: TRBJ1-2
D gene: TRBD1
CDR3 length: 13

CDR3 protein: CASSQIGLAGASSYEQYF
CDR3 DNA: TGTGCCAGCAGCCAGATTGGACTAGCGGGGGCGAGCTCCTACGAGCAGTACTTC
V gene: TRBV3-1/TRBV3-2
clone size: NA
J gene: TRBJ2-7
D gene: TRBD2
CDR3 length: 18

CDR3 protein: CASSGRGGYTF
CDR3 DNA: TGTGCCAGCAGTGGAAGGGGGGGCTACACCTTC
V gene: TRBV27
clone size: once
J gene: TRBJ1-2
D gene: NA
CDR3 length: 11

CDR3 protein: CAISRGQGASGNTIYF
CDR3 DNA: TGTGCCATCAGCCGGGGACAGGGGGCCTCTGGAAACACCATATATTTT
V gene: TRBV10-3
clone size: few
J gene: TRBJ1-3
D gene: TRBD1
CDR3 length: 16

CDR3 protein: CAWSNLGQGNYGYTF
CDR3 DNA: TGTGCCTGGAGTAACTTGGGACAGGGCAACTATGGCTACACCTTC
V gene: TRBV30
clone size: NA
J gene: TRBJ1-2
D gene: TRBD1
CDR3 length: 15

CDR3 protein: CASSGAGTGHYGYTF
CDR3 DNA: TGTGCCAGCAGTGGAGCCGGGACAGGTCACTATGGCTACACCTTC
V gene: TRBV28
clone size: NA
J gene: TRBJ1-2
D gene: TRBD1
CDR3 length: 15

CDR3 protein: CASSVLAGVSSYNEQFF
CDR3 DNA: TGTGCCAGCAGTGTTCTAGCGGGGGTCAGCTCCTACAATGAGCAGTTCTTC
V gene: TRBV6-1
clone size: NA
J gene: TRBJ2-1
D gene: TRBD2
CDR3 length: 17

CDR3 protein: CAISESSGIYGYTF
CDR3 DNA: TGTGCCATCAGTGAGTCGTCAGGCATCTATGGCTACACCTTC
V gene: TRBV10-3
clone size: NA
J gene: TRBJ1-2
D gene: NA
CDR3 length: 14

CDR3 protein: CASSQDPQGVWQPQHF
CDR3 DNA: TGCGCCAGCAGCCAAGATCCCCAGGGGGTCTGGCAGCCCCAGCATTTT
V gene: TRBV4-1
clone size: NA
J gene: TRBJ1-5
D gene: TRBD1
CDR3 length: 16

CDR3 protein: CASSFGEGTQYF
CDR3 DNA: TGTGCCAGCAGCTTCGGGGAAGGGACCCAGTACTTC
V gene: TRBV11-3
clone size: NA
J gene: TRBJ2-5
D gene: NA
CDR3 length: 12

CDR3 protein: CASSQEVRGRGYGYTF
CDR3 DNA: TGTGCCAGCAGCCAAGAAGTGAGGGGGCGCGGCTATGGCTACACCTTC
V gene: TRBV3-1/TRBV3-2
clone size: NA
J gene: TRBJ1-2
D gene: TRBD1
CDR3 length: 16

CDR3 protein: CASSPGPGLVNTEAFF
CDR3 DNA: TGTGCCAGCAGTCCCGGGCCAGGGTTGGTGAACACTGAAGCTTTCTTT
V gene: TRBV28
clone size: few
J gene: TRBJ1-1
D gene: NA
CDR3 length: 16

CDR3 protein: CASSFYAEAFF
CDR3 DNA: TGTGCCAGCAGTTTCTACGCTGAAGCTTTCTTT
V gene: TRBV28
clone size: NA
J gene: TRBJ1-1
D gene: NA
CDR3 length: 11

CDR3 protein: CASSFRGLEAFF
CDR3 DNA: TGTGCCAGCAGTTTTAGGGGGCTTGAAGCTTTCTTT
V gene: TRBV12-3/TRBV12-4
clone size: NA
J gene: TRBJ1-1
D gene: TRBD1
CDR3 length: 12

CDR3 protein: CASSQARGGTEAFF
CDR3 DNA: TGTGCCAGCAGCCAAGCAAGGGGAGGAACTGAAGCTTTCTTT
V gene: TRBV14
clone size: once
J gene: TRBJ1-1
D gene: NA
CDR3 length: 14